Presented here are 8 T cell receptor beta chains from one specimen sequenced in a study of T-cell memory formation after mild COVID-19 (dated by TCRdb to the early 2020s). The library was generated by 5' RACE. Sequencing relied on an Illumina NovaSeq 6000. TCRdb took the public reads, trimmed them with fastp at Q25, ran MiXCR for clone calling and kept in-frame beta chains. Each CDR3 protein appears once, grouped with its most common genes and DNA. This sample gives hundreds of thousands of distinct CDR3 sequences in total; 7% to 10% of them show up just once. 22% of the sample is held by the ten biggest clonotypes. The sample was PBMCs or a T cell subset sorted from them (not recorded which). The source is a man aged 18-30 years who had mild COVID-19 (a few samples of this study predate the infection). The sample titles of this study are shuffled in the database, so cell type and time point are left out; the donor was told from shared clones.

There are a few counts of this clonotype. This chain uses TRBV7-2 with TRBJ2-5; D may be TRBD1 or TRBD2 (5 bases each). Germline V CDR1 and CDR2: SGHTA, FQGNSA. Trimming removed 1 base at V and 7 bases at J, with 19 bases between. This CDR3 is 16 amino acids long. This chain's CDR3 is CASSLGAPGAQGTQYF. The CDR3 DNA sequence: TGTGCCAGCAGCTTAGGGGCCCCCGGGGCGCAGGGGACCCAGTACTTC.

The chain joins TRBV30 to TRBJ1-4; D is ambiguous. This CDR3 comprises 13 residues. The germline V gene has CDR1 GTSNPN and CDR2 SVGIG (reference sequence). The germline V and J ends were trimmed by 1 base and 7 bases, with 10 bases remaining between them. The CDR3 loop is CAWSGETIEKLFF. Written as DNA, the CDR3 is TGTGCCTGGAGTGGGGAGACAATTGAAAAACTGTTTTTT. The full variable domain, its missing parts supplied by reference TRBV30 and TRBJ1-4, is SQTIHQWPATLVQPVGSPLSLECTVEGTSNPNLYWYRQAAGRGLQLLFYSVGIGQISSEVPQNLSASRPQDRQFILSSKKLLLSDSGFYLCAWSGETIEKLFFGSGTQLSVL.

A few counts support this clonotype. The chain employs TRBV2 and TRBJ2-3, with 7 bases fitting TRBD1. This CDR3 comprises 15 residues. CDR1 is SNHLY, CDR2 FYNNEI, per germline. Trimming took 3 bases from V and 4 from J; bases not matched to a gene: 7. CDR3 amino acids: CASSEERTGSDTQYF. The CDR3 DNA reads as TGTGCCAGCAGTGAGGAGAGGACAGGTTCAGATACGCAGTATTTT.

This clonotype has a count of ten or more. In nucleotides, the CDR3 is TGCAGTGCTCCCCTGTGGAGGGGCCGCGAGACCCAGTACTTC. Amino acids: CSAPLWRGRETQYF. This chain links TRBV20-1 with TRBJ2-5; possible D gene TRBD2, 6 bases. Trimming cost V 5 bases and J 5 bases, with 18 bases left between them. CDR3 size: 14 residues. From germline, CDR1 is DFQATT and CDR2 SNEGSKA (reference sequence).

This clonotype occurred a few times. This sequence joins TRBV7-9 and TRBJ2-6, with 7 positions matching TRBD1. Germline V CDR1 and CDR2: SEHNR, FQNEAQ (reference sequence). Germline trimming cut 5 bases from V and 4 bases from J; bases unmatched to any gene: 8. The CDR3 totals 16 residues. The CDR3 region is CASSAGQVLGANVLTF. CDR3 coding DNA: TGTGCCAGCAGCGCCGGACAGGTTCTGGGGGCCAACGTCCTGACTTTC.

This chain connects TRBV27 to TRBJ2-5; 10 nucleotides match TRBD1. V lost 5 bases to trimming and J lost 5 bases; unmatched junction nucleotides: 8. This CDR3 comprises 15 residues. CDR1 is MNHEY and CDR2 is SMNVEV in the germline V gene (reference sequence). CDR3 loop: CASSPRQGARETQYF. The CDR3 coding sequence is TGTGCCAGCAGTCCCAGACAGGGGGCAAGGGAGACCCAGTACTTC.

The CDR3: CSASDRINTGELFF. The DNA of the CDR3 is TGCAGTGCTAGCGACAGGATAAACACCGGGGAGCTGTTTTTT. The V and J genes are TRBV20-1 and TRBJ2-2, with D perhaps matching TRBD1 (6 bases). Germline CDR1 and CDR2: DFQATT and SNEGSKA (reference sequence). Trimming stripped 3 bases from V and 2 bases from J, with 10 bases between. CDR3 length: 14 residues.

V usage is TRBV12-3 or TRBV12-4 and J usage is TRBJ2-6; D is unclear. The CDR3 runs 14 residues. With 6 bases removed from V and 2 bases from J, the gap between germline ends came to 8 bases. CDR3 sequence reads: CASSSEPGANVLTF. In DNA form, the CDR3 reads TGTGCCAGCAGCTCAGAGCCTGGGGCCAACGTCCTGACTTTC.